The present T cell receptor beta chain was sequenced within a study of blood T cell repertoires in COVID-19. Background on the study: In Cohort 3, a recovered donor had either two negative PCRs, clearance, or symptom resolution. PBMCs, B-cell-depleted T cells, or T cells were the source of the cDNA or gDNA that made up the material.

This clone was seen a handful of times. Participants came from about two dozen US areas, aged about 18 to 100 years. Germline values: CDR1 LGHDT, CDR2 YNNKEL (reference sequence). Unmatched junction bases numbered 7, after V lost 0 bases and J lost 0 bases. The CDR3 has 18 amino acids. Original analysis: Reference gene primer amplification gave estimated nucleated cell counts. Assay: immunoSEQ multiplex PCR; the TCRdb copy retains only in-frame clones and omits some. The D gene and trimming were derived from the DNA, and the V and J assignments and clone size from that table. The table has 300,000 to 450,000 clones, around 87% seen once.

This sequence was found in a middle-aged man in a cohort exposed to, infected with or recovered from COVID-19 (not recorded which). The sequenced material came from PBMCs or T cells enriched from blood (not recorded which). This chain links TRBV3-1 (or the pseudogene TRBV3-2) with TRBJ2-1; 8 bases match TRBD2. The DNA for the CDR3 is TGTGCCAGCAGCCAAGATTCCCCCGGGACTAGCTCCTACAATGAGCAGTTCTTC. It specifies CASSQDSPGTSSYNEQFF.